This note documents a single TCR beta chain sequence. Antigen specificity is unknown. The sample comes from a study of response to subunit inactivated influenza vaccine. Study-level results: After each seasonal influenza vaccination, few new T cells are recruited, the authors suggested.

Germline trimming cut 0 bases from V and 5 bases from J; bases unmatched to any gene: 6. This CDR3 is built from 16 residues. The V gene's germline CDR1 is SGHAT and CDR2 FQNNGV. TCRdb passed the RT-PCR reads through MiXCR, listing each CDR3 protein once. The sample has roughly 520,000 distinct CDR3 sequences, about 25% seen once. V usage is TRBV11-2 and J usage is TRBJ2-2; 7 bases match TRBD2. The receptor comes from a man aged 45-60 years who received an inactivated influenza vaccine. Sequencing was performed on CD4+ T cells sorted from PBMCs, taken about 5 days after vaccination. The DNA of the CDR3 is TGTGCCAGCAGCTTAGACCGGGCGGGGGTGACCGGGGAGCTGTTTTTT. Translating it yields CASSLDRAGVTGELFF.